This T cell receptor beta chain comes out of a study of blood T cell repertoires in COVID-19. Whole-study context: Italy, Spain and the United States were the sources of the convalescent and acute COVID-19 samples. Sample material is recorded as cDNA or gDNA derived from T cells, B-cell-depleted T cells, or PBMCs.

Original data processing: Researchers report that nucleated cell counts were estimated from reference gene primer amplification. Generated by immunoSEQ multiplex PCR, the TCRdb table keeps only in-frame clones and is missing some. Clone size and V and J calls were adopted from that table, with D and trimming inferred from the DNA. The sample lists over 350,000 clones, around 89% occurring once. From germline, CDR1 is SGHRS and CDR2 YFSETQ. The junction had 6 bases not matched to a gene; V was cut back by 2 bases and J by 5 bases. The CDR3 covers 15 residues. Sequenced: peripheral blood. The rearrangement joins TRBV5-1 to TRBJ2-5, with 10 positions matching TRBD1. The receptor's source is a woman in her thirties with acute or convalescent COVID-19. CDR3 residues: CASSLGTGAMETQYF. As DNA, the CDR3 is TGCGCCAGCAGCTTAGGGACAGGGGCGATGGAGACCCAGTACTTC. The full variable domain, completed using reference TRBV5-1 and TRBJ2-5, is KAGVTQTPRYLIKTRGQQVTLSCSPISGHRSVSWYQQTPGQGLQFLFEYFSETQRNKGNFPGRFSGRQFSNSRSEMNVSTLELGDSALYLCASSLGTGAMETQYFGPGTRLLVL.